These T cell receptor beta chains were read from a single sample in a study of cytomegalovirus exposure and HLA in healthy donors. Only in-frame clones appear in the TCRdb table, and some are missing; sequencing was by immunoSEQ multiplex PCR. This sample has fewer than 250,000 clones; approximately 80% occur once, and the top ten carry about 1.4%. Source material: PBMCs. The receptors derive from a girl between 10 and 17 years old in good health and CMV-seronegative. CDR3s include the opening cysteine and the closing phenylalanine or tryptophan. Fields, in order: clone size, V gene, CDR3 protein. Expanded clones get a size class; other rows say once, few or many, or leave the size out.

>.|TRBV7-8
CASSPKRRGGQETQYF
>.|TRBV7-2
CASSFSSYGYTF
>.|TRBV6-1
CASSASLAGGPGDTQYF
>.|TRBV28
CASSLELAEEDTQYF
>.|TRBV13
CASSLEAGNNSPLHF
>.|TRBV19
CASSIGGLKRGETQYF
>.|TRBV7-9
CASSSTGSDEKLFF
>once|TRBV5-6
CASSLFARTTDTQYF
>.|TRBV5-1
CASSFEMKNIQYF
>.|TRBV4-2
CASSQVGWGSTYEQYF
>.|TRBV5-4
CASSSRTSGYSYNEQFF
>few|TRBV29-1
CSVQRLAGVEGTDTQYF
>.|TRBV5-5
CASSSGQGIAWQYF
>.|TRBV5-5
CASSLRTSGNRGDTQYF
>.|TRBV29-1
CSVVLAGKGYIQYF
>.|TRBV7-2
CASSVSPGLAGVDTQYF
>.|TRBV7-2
CASSRRQGGTYGYGYTF
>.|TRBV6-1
CASSEAGTSGRKYNEQFF
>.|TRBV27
CASSLPGLAVNEQFF
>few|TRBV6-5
CASSYSAGSSGNTIYF
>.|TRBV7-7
CASSSAQGAIYEQYF
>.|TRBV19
CASSIPPGQGTYYGYTF